This T cell receptor (beta chain) was identified in a study of T cell changes during pregnancy in multiple sclerosis. Assay: immunoSEQ multiplex PCR; the TCRdb copy retains only in-frame clones and omits some. The repertoire holds 24,000 or so clones, with roughly 86% as singletons. CDR1 SGDLS and CDR2 YYNGEE come from the germline V gene. This CDR3 is 15 amino acids long. V is TRBV9 and J is TRBJ2-5; 8 bases map to TRBD2. The J call may be incorrect, as the DNA end agrees better with TRBJ2-7. The sample in question was CD8+ T cells from peripheral blood mononuclear cells, obtained in the first trimester of pregnancy. This receptor was obtained from a female donor in good health, enrolled as a control in a pregnancy study. Here the CDR3 reads CASSVDVAGSYEQYF. Written as DNA, the CDR3 is TGTGCCAGCAGCGTAGACGTAGCGGGGTCCTACGAGCAGTACTTC.